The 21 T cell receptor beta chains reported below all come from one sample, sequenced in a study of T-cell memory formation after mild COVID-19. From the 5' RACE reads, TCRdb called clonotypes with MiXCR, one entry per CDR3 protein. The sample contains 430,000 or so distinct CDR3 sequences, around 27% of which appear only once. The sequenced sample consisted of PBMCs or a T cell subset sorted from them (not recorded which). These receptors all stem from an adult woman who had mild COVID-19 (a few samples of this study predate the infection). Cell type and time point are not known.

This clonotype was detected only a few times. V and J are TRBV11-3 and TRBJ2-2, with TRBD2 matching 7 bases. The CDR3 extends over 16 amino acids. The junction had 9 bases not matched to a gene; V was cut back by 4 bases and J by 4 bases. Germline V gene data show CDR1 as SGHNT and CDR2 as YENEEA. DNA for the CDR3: TGTGCCAGCAGCTACCTGTCGGGGACTACCACCGGGGAGCTGTTTTTT. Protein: CASSYLSGTTTGELFF. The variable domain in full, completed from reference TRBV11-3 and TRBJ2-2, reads EAGVVQSPRYKIIEKKQPVAFWCNPISGHNTLYWYLQNLGQGPELLIRYENEEAVDDSQLPKDRFSAERLKGVDSTLKIQPAELGDSAVYLCASSYLSGTTTGELFFGEGSRLTVL.

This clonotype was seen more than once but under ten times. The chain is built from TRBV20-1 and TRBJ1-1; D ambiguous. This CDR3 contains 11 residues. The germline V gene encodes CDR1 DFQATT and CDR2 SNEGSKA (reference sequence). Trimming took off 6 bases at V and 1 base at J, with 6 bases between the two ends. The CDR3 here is CSANKNTEAFF. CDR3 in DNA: TGCAGTGCCAACAAGAACACTGAAGCTTTCTTT.

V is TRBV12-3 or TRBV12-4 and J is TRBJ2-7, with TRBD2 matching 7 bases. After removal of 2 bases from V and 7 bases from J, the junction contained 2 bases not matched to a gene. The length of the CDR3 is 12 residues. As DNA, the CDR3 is TGTGCCAGCAGTTTATCAGCGGGGGAGCAGTACTTC. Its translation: CASSLSAGEQYF.

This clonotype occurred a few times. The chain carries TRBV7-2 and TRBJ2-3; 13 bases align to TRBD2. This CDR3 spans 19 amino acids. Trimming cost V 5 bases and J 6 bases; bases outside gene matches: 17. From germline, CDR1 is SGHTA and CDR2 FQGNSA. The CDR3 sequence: CASSPRAGTSGIYRDTQYF. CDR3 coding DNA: TGTGCCAGCAGCCCCCGAGCAGGGACTAGCGGGATTTACCGCGATACGCAGTATTTT.

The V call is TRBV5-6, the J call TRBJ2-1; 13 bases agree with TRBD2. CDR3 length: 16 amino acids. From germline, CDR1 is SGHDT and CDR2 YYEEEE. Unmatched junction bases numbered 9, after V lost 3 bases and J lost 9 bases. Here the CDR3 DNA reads TGTGCCAGCAGCTGGACACTAGCGGGAGGGCCGGGTGAGCAGTTCTTC. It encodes CASSWTLAGGPGEQFF.

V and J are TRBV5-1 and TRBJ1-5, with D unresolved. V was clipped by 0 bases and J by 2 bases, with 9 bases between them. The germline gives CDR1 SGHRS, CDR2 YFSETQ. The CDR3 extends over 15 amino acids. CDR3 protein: CASSLVGSRNQPQHF. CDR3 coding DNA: TGCGCCAGCAGCTTGGTCGGCAGCCGCAATCAGCCCCAGCATTTT.

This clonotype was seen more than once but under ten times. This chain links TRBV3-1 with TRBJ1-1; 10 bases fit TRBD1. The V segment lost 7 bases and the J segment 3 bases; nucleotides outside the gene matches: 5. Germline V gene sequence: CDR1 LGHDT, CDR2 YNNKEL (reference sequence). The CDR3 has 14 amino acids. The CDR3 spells CASTSGTGDTEAFF. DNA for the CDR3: TGTGCCAGCACCTCCGGGACAGGGGACACTGAAGCTTTCTTT.

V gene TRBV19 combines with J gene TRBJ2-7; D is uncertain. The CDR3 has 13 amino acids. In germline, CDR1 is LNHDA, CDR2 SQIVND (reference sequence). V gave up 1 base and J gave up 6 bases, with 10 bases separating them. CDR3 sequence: CASSIGVYGEQYF. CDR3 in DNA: TGTGCCAGTAGTATAGGGGTCTATGGCGAGCAGTACTTC.

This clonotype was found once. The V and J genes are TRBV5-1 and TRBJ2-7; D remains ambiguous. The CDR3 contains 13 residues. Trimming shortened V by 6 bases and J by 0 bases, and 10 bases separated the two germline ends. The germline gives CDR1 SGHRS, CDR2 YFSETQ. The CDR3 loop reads CASTASSSYEQYF. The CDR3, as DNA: TGCGCCAGCACCGCGAGTAGCTCCTACGAGCAGTACTTC.

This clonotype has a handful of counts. The CDR3: CASSQSGISSDEQFF. CDR3 sequence (DNA): TGTGCCAGCAGCCAAAGCGGGATAAGTAGCGATGAGCAGTTCTTC. The genes are TRBV11-3 and TRBJ2-1, with 7 bases matching TRBD2. V was clipped by 5 bases and J by 8 bases; unmatched bases: 12. The CDR3 extends over 15 amino acids. Germline V lookup: CDR1 SGHNT, CDR2 YENEEA.

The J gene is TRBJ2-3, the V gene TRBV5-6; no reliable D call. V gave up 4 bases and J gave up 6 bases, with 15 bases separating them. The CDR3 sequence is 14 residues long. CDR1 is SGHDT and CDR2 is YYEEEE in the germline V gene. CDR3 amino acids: CASSPGRPSDTQYF. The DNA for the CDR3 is TGTGCCAGCAGCCCCGGTAGGCCCAGCGATACGCAGTATTTT.

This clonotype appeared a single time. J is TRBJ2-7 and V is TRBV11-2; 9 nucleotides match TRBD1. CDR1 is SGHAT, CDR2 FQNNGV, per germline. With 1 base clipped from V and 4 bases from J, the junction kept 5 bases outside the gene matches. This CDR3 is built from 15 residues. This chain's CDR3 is CASSLAGQGKYEQYF. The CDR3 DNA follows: TGTGCCAGCAGCTTAGCCGGACAGGGGAAGTACGAGCAGTACTTC.

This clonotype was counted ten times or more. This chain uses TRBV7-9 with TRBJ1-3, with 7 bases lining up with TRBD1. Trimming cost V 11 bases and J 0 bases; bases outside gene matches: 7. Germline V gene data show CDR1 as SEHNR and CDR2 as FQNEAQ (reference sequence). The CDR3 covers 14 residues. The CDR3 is CAGRTGSSGNTIYF. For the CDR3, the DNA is TGTGCCGGTAGGACAGGCTCCTCTGGAAACACCATATATTTT.

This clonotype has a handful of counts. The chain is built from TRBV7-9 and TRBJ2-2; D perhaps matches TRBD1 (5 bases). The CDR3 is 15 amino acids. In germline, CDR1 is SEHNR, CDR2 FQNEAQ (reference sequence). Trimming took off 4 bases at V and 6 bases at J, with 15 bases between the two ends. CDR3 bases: TGTGCCAGCAGCTCATATAAGGACAACGCCGGGGAGCTGTTTTTT. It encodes CASSSYKDNAGELFF.

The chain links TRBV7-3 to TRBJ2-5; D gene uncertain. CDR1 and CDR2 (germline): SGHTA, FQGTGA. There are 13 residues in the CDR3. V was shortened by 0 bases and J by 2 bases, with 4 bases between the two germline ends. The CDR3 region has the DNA TGTGCCAGCAGCTTAACTCCACAAGAGACCCAGTACTTC. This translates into CASSLTPQETQYF.

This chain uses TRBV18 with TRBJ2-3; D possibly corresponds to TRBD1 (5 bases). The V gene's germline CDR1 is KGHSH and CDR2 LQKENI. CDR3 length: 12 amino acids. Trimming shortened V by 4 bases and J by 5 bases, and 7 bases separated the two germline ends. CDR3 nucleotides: TGTGCCAGCTCACAAGGGGAAGATACGCAGTATTTT. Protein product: CASSQGEDTQYF. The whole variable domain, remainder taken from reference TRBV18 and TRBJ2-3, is NAGVMQNPRHLVRRRGQEARLRCSPMKGHSHVYWYRQLPEEGLKFMVYLQKENIIDESGMPKERFSAEFPKEGPSILRIQQVVRGDSAAYFCASSQGEDTQYFGPGTRLTVL.

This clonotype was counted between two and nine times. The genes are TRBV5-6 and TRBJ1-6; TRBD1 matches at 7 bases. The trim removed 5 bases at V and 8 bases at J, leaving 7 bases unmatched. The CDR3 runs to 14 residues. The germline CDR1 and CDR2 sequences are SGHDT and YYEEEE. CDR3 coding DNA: TGTGCCAGCAGGACAAGGGGGCAGGATTCACCCCTCCACTTT. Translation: CASRTRGQDSPLHF.

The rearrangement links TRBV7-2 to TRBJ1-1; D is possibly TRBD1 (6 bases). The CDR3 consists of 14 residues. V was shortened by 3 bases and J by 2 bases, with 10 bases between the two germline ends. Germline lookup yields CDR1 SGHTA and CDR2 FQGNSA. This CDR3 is CASSFRGYNTEAFF. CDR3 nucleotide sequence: TGTGCCAGCAGCTTTAGGGGGTACAACACTGAAGCTTTCTTT. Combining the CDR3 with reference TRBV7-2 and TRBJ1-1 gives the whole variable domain GAGVSQSPSNKVTEKGKDVELRCDPISGHTALYWYRQSLGQGLEFLIYFQGNSAPDKSGLPSDRFSAERTGGSVSTLTIQRTQQEDSAVYLCASSFRGYNTEAFFGQGTRLTVV.

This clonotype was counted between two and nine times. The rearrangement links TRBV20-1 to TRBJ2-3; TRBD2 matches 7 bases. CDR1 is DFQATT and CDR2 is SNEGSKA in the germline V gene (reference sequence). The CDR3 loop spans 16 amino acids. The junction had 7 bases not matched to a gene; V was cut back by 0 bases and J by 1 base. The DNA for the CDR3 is TGCAGTGCTAGAGATCCGGCTAGCGGTGGCACAGATACGCAGTATTTT. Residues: CSARDPASGGTDTQYF.

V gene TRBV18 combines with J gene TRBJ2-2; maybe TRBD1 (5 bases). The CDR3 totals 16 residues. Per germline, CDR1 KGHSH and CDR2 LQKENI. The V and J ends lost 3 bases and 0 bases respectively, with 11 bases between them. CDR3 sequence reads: CASSPRSRANTGELFF. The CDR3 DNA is TGTGCCAGCTCACCCCGTAGCAGGGCGAACACCGGGGAGCTGTTTTTT.

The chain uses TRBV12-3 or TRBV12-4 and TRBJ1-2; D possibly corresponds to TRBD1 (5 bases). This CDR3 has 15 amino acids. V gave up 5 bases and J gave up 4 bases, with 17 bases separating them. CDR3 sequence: CASSPLGAGGYGYTF. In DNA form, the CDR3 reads TGTGCCAGCAGTCCGCTTGGGGCGGGGGGCTATGGCTACACCTTC.